Here is one T cell receptor beta chain with its context. The sample belongs to a study of shared clonotypes between healthy human individuals. Selected positively for CCR7 and CD45RO-negative, naive CD8 cells excluded terminally differentiated effector memory CD45RA+ cells. Clones were read by immunoSEQ multiplex PCR, and TCRdb kept only the in-frame ones, dropping some. The repertoire consists of nearly 2 million clones, with about 94% occurring once and the leading ten covering approximately 1.2%. The CDR3 length is 15 residues. The V segment lost 2 bases and the J segment 2 bases; nucleotides outside the gene matches: 5. Germline V gene sequence: CDR1 SGHNT, CDR2 YYREEE (reference sequence).

The material sequenced was naive CD8+ T cells sorted from blood. The sequence was obtained from a man aged 18 to 29 in good health. The gene calls are TRBV5-4 and TRBJ2-7, with 9 nucleotides matching TRBD1. As DNA, the CDR3 is TGTGCCAGCAGCTTACAGGGGGCACAAACCTACGAGCAGTACTTC. Translated, it gives CASSLQGAQTYEQYF.